Listed below are T cell receptor beta chains from one sample, sequenced in a study of blood T cells in healthy people across ages. In TCRdb, the 5' RACE reads were re-called with MiXCR into one record per CDR3 protein. Among 1 million or so distinct CDR3 sequences, 40% to 50% were seen once, and the ten largest hold under 20%. The sample taken for sequencing was blood. The receptors were gathered from an older woman in good health. Each CDR3 is given with its conserved first and last residue. The order of the fields is V gene, clone size, D gene, J gene, CDR3 protein, CDR3 DNA. A D gene is named only where the DNA matches it firmly. Clone size is stated in some rows and not others, as once, few, many or a class when expanded.

>TRBV2|.|.|TRBJ1-4
CASKGTVPEKLFF
TGTGCCAGCAAGGGAACAGTTCCTGAAAAACTGTTTTTT
>TRBV2|.|TRBD1|TRBJ2-5
CASSLTGDSGQYF
TGTGCCAGCAGTCTGACAGGGGACTCTGGGCAGTACTTC
>TRBV11-1|few|TRBD1|TRBJ2-7
CASSSGQGWAYEQYF
TGTGCCAGCAGCTCGGGACAGGGGTGGGCCTACGAGCAGTACTTC
>TRBV20-1|.|.|TRBJ2-7
CSASASTGGSYEQYF
TGCAGTGCTAGTGCGAGTACTGGAGGGTCCTACGAGCAGTACTTC
>TRBV6-5|.|.|TRBJ2-1
CASSDSNNEQFF
TGTGCCAGCTCGGACAGTAACAATGAGCAGTTCTTC
>TRBV29-1|many|TRBD1|TRBJ2-4
CSVSQGAEAKNIQYF
TGCAGCGTGTCCCAGGGGGCGGAAGCCAAAAACATTCAGTACTTC
>TRBV3-1|.|.|TRBJ2-3
CASSRVGTADTQYF
TGTGCCAGCAGCCGGGTGGGGACGGCTGATACGCAGTATTTT
>TRBV7-2|.|.|TRBJ2-7
CASSSRIPPYEQYF
TGTGCCAGCAGCTCACGGATTCCTCCCTACGAGCAGTACTTC
>TRBV29-1|few|.|TRBJ2-7
CSARGGSGEQYF
TGCAGCGCCAGGGGGGGGAGTGGCGAGCAGTACTTC
>TRBV6-6|.|TRBD1|TRBJ1-2
CASSYSRTGDGYTF
TGTGCCAGCAGTTACTCGAGGACAGGTGATGGCTACACCTTC
>TRBV7-6|.|TRBD2|TRBJ2-1
CASSSGTSDNEQFF
TGTGCCAGCAGTTCCGGGACTAGCGACAATGAGCAGTTCTTC
>TRBV9|.|TRBD1|TRBJ1-4
CASSQTGTDNEKLFF
TGTGCCAGCAGCCAGACAGGGACAGATAATGAAAAACTGTTTTTT
>TRBV7-6|.|TRBD2|TRBJ2-3
CASSPRLAGIDTQYF
TGTGCCAGCAGCCCGAGACTAGCGGGAATAGATACGCAGTATTTT
>TRBV7-9|once|TRBD2|TRBJ2-1
CASNSGTSGRPVDEQFF
TGTGCCAGCAACTCAGGGACTAGCGGGAGGCCCGTTGATGAGCAGTTCTTC
>TRBV6-5|few|.|TRBJ1-1
CASSYSKFGSYTEAFF
TGTGCCAGCAGTTACTCGAAGTTTGGCAGCTACACTGAAGCTTTCTTT
>TRBV7-3|.|TRBD2|TRBJ2-1
CASSLTPGLAGVTGYNEQFF
TGTGCCAGCAGCTTAACTCCGGGACTAGCGGGAGTAACGGGTTACAATGAGCAGTTCTTC
>TRBV3-1|few|TRBD2|TRBJ2-1
CASSQFGTSGSQQFF
TGTGCCAGCAGCCAATTCGGGACTAGCGGAAGTCAGCAGTTCTTC
>TRBV20-1|.|TRBD2|TRBJ2-1
CSADSGGDNEQFF
TGCAGTGCGGATAGCGGGGGGGATAATGAGCAGTTCTTC
>TRBV27|.|.|TRBJ2-3
CASRRGGAGDTQYF
TGTGCCAGCAGGAGAGGAGGGGCAGGAGATACGCAGTATTTT
>TRBV2|.|.|TRBJ2-5
CASRGVGSRETQYF
TGTGCCAGCAGGGGGGTAGGGTCCAGAGAGACCCAGTACTTC
>TRBV12-3/TRBV12-4|.|TRBD1|TRBJ2-5
CASSQDRGRETQYF
TGTGCCAGCAGCCAAGACAGGGGACGCGAGACCCAGTACTTC
>TRBV4-1|.|.|TRBJ1-4
CASSQDSPWEKLFF
TGCGCCAGCAGCCAAGACTCGCCATGGGAAAAACTGTTTTTT
>TRBV9|.|.|TRBJ2-7
CASSVEGAYEQYF
TGTGCCAGTAGTGTGGAGGGGGCCTACGAGCAGTACTTC
>TRBV4-1|.|TRBD1|TRBJ2-5
CASSPLDRDRGETQYF
TGCGCCAGCAGCCCTTTGGACCGGGACAGGGGAGAGACCCAGTACTTC
>TRBV3-1|.|.|TRBJ2-5
CASSRGTQSQETQYF
TGTGCCAGCAGCCGCGGAACGCAGTCCCAAGAGACCCAGTACTTC
>TRBV12-3/TRBV12-4|.|TRBD2|TRBJ2-1
CASSFYKRGPPSYNEQFF
TGTGCCAGCAGTTTCTATAAGCGGGGGCCTCCCTCCTACAATGAGCAGTTCTTC
>TRBV7-9|once|.|TRBJ1-5
CASSLDGRVQPQHF
TGTGCCAGCAGCTTAGATGGCAGGGTTCAGCCCCAGCATTTT
>TRBV11-2|.|TRBD2|TRBJ2-1
CASSLERTSGDYNEQFF
TGTGCCAGCAGCTTGGAACGGACTAGCGGGGATTACAATGAGCAGTTCTTC
>TRBV7-9|.|.|TRBJ2-5
CASSGGDISYQETQYF
TGTGCCAGCAGCGGGGGGGACATAAGCTACCAGGAGACCCAGTACTTC
>TRBV18|.|.|TRBJ2-5
CASSPPGRSQETQYF
TGTGCCAGCTCACCACCGGGGAGGTCCCAAGAGACCCAGTACTTC
>TRBV7-9|few|TRBD1|TRBJ1-5
CASSLGTGMINQPQHF
TGTGCCAGCAGCTTAGGGACAGGCATGATCAATCAGCCCCAGCATTTT
>TRBV9|.|.|TRBJ2-1
CASSVGTGYNEQFF
TGTGCCAGCAGCGTAGGGACTGGGTACAATGAGCAGTTCTTC
>TRBV29-1|many|.|TRBJ2-5
CSALDAETQYF
TGCAGCGCCCTAGACGCGGAGACCCAGTACTTC
>TRBV27|.|.|TRBJ2-1
CASHWNNEQFF
TGTGCCAGTCATTGGAACAATGAGCAGTTCTTC
>TRBV7-6|few|.|TRBJ2-7
CASSFQESSYEQYF
TGTGCCAGCAGCTTCCAGGAGAGCTCCTACGAGCAGTACTTC
>TRBV19|few|.|TRBJ1-2
CASSIDRDGKYGYTF
TGTGCCAGTAGTATAGATCGCGACGGCAAATATGGCTACACCTTC
>TRBV5-1|many|TRBD2|TRBJ2-1
CASSLGLAGSYNEQFF
TGTGCCAGCAGCTTAGGGCTAGCGGGTTCCTACAATGAGCAGTTCTTC
>TRBV14|.|TRBD2|TRBJ2-1
CASSPRPGLGNSYNEQFF
TGTGCCAGCAGCCCAAGACCGGGACTAGGAAACTCCTACAATGAGCAGTTCTTC
>TRBV30|.|TRBD1|TRBJ1-2
CAWSRGDSYGYTF
TGTGCCTGGAGCCGGGGGGACAGCTATGGCTACACCTTC
>TRBV5-1|few|TRBD1|TRBJ2-1
CASSTKDRPLDNEQFF
TGCGCCAGCAGCACCAAGGACAGGCCATTAGACAATGAGCAGTTCTTC
>TRBV5-1|.|TRBD2|TRBJ2-1
CASSLAVAQRGLGEQFF
TGCGCCAGCAGCTTGGCCGTCGCCCAGCGGGGTCTGGGTGAGCAGTTCTTC
>TRBV5-4|.|TRBD1|TRBJ1-6
CAGSSSRQGAGNSPLHF
TGTGCCGGCAGCTCCTCCAGACAGGGGGCTGGTAATTCACCCCTCCACTTT
>TRBV12-3/TRBV12-4|few|.|TRBJ2-1
CASRALDNEQFF
TGTGCCAGCAGGGCACTAGATAATGAGCAGTTCTTC
>TRBV12-3/TRBV12-4|.|.|TRBJ2-1
CASTLRDLTYNEQFF
TGTGCCAGCACCCTCCGGGACTTGACCTACAATGAGCAGTTCTTC
>TRBV28|.|.|TRBJ2-1
CASSPPGGAYNEQFF
TGTGCCAGCAGCCCCCCTGGCGGGGCCTACAATGAGCAGTTCTTC
>TRBV9|few|.|TRBJ2-7
CASSVEERKWPHEQYF
TGTGCCAGCAGCGTAGAAGAGAGAAAATGGCCCCACGAGCAGTACTTC
>TRBV6-1|.|TRBD1|TRBJ2-1
CASSEGDSLYNEQFF
TGTGCCAGCAGTGAAGGGGACAGCCTCTACAATGAGCAGTTCTTC
>TRBV18|.|.|TRBJ2-7
CASSPLAVAYNEQYF
TGTGCCAGCTCACCATTGGCAGTTGCCTACAATGAGCAGTACTTC
>TRBV6-1|once|TRBD1|TRBJ1-4
CASSALGGGDTTNEKLFF
TGTGCCAGCAGCGCCCTCGGAGGGGGCGATACTACTAATGAAAAACTGTTTTTT
>TRBV12-3/TRBV12-4|.|.|TRBJ2-4
CASSLAGRGSQYF
TGTGCCAGCAGTTTAGCCGGCAGGGGTTCGCAGTACTTC
>TRBV30|.|.|TRBJ2-6
CAWSGDTASGANVLTF
TGTGCCTGGAGTGGGGACACGGCCTCTGGGGCCAACGTCCTGACTTTC
>TRBV29-1|.|.|TRBJ1-3
CSVGGGGNTIYF
TGCAGCGTTGGCGGAGGAGGAAACACCATATATTTT
>TRBV7-6|.|.|TRBJ2-3
CASSKLADTQYF
TGTGCCAGCAGCAAACTAGCCGATACGCAGTATTTT
>TRBV9|once|.|TRBJ2-1
CASSAWAGNLGNEQFF
TGTGCCAGCAGCGCGTGGGCGGGGAACTTAGGGAATGAGCAGTTCTTC